These 8 T cell receptor beta chains were all obtained from the same sample, sequenced in a study of response to subunit inactivated influenza vaccine. From the RT-PCR reads, TCRdb called clonotypes with MiXCR, one entry per CDR3 protein. Of roughly 620,000 distinct CDR3 sequences in the sample, about 10% were seen once. A further study also used this sample, focusing on T cells expressing NK-cell markers. This second study notes: Scientists made TCR beta cDNA using 5'RACE template switching with UMIs.

The material sequenced was PBMCs from blood, taken on the day of vaccination. The source of these receptors is a man aged 45-65 years who received an inactivated influenza vaccine.

V is TRBV2 and J is TRBJ2-3; 7 nucleotides match TRBD2. Germline V gives CDR1 SNHLY, CDR2 FYNNEI. This CDR3 is built from 13 residues. Trimming at V came to 7 bases and at J to 6 bases, leaving 7 bases not matched to a gene. The CDR3 region is CASTYGEGDTQYF. The CDR3, as DNA: TGTGCCAGCACCTACGGGGAGGGGGATACGCAGTATTTT. The entire variable domain, with the rest obtained from reference TRBV2 and TRBJ2-3, is as follows: EPEVTQTPSHQVTQMGQEVILRCVPISNHLYFYWYRQILGQKVEFLVSFYNNEISEKSEIFDDQFSVERPDGSNFTLKIRSTKLEDSAMYFCASTYGEGDTQYFGPGTRLTVL.

This clonotype has a handful of counts. The J gene is TRBJ2-1, the V gene TRBV20-1; 8 nucleotides align to TRBD1. CDR1 DFQATT and CDR2 SNEGSKA come from the germline V gene (reference sequence). J was trimmed by 6 bases and V by 3 bases; bases with no gene match: 10. CDR3 length equals 15 residues. CDR3 DNA sequence: TGCAGTGCTAGCCCGGACAGGGAGCCCCTCAATGAGCAGTTCTTC. The encoded protein is CSASPDREPLNEQFF.

Only a few counts were recorded for this clonotype. The chain couples TRBV20-1 to TRBJ2-7, with 14 positions matching TRBD2. CDR3 length: 18 amino acids. V shed 2 bases and J 4 bases; nucleotides not matched to a gene: 13. From germline, CDR1 is DFQATT and CDR2 SNEGSKA (reference sequence). The CDR3 sequence: CSARPGLAGAGIWYEQYF. In DNA form, the CDR3 reads TGCAGTGCTAGACCGGGACTAGCGGGAGCTGGGATTTGGTACGAGCAGTACTTC.

The rearrangement uses TRBV20-1 and TRBJ1-2, with D possibly matching TRBD1 (6 bases). Trimming took off 0 bases at V and 1 base at J, with 18 bases between the two ends. The CDR3 consists of 17 residues. Germline CDR1 is DFQATT and CDR2 is SNEGSKA (reference sequence). The CDR3 region is CSARELPPSGDNYGYTF. As DNA, the CDR3 is TGCAGTGCTAGAGAGTTACCCCCCTCAGGGGATAACTATGGCTACACCTTC.

V is TRBV4-3 and J is TRBJ2-1; D possibly matches TRBD1 or TRBD2 (5 bases each). CDR1 LGHNA and CDR2 YSLEER come from the germline V gene. The V and J ends lost 2 bases and 3 bases respectively, with 14 bases between them. The CDR3 contains 16 residues. CDR3 residues: CASSQTQGVHYNEQFF. As DNA, the CDR3 is TGCGCCAGCAGCCAAACCCAGGGAGTCCACTACAATGAGCAGTTCTTC.

The chain couples TRBV28 to TRBJ1-3, with D perhaps matching TRBD1 (5 bases). The germline CDR1 and CDR2 sequences are MDHEN and SYDVKM. V was shortened by 2 bases and J by 1 base, with 12 bases between the two germline ends. CDR3 length: 16 amino acids. The CDR3 sequence: CASSLRQRTSGNTIYF. For the CDR3, the DNA is TGTGCCAGCAGTTTACGACAGCGCACATCTGGAAACACCATATATTTT.

This sequence joins TRBV4-2 and TRBJ2-2; the D gene is possibly TRBD2 (6 bases). Deletions cut 4 bases from V and 1 base from J, with 13 bases between. Germline V lookup: CDR1 LGHNA, CDR2 YNFKEQ. The CDR3 runs 16 residues. CDR3 bases: TGTGCCAGCAGCCCCAGTCCTAGCGTGAACACCGGGGAGCTGTTTTTT. Protein: CASSPSPSVNTGELFF.

V gene TRBV7-2 combines with J gene TRBJ2-5; 11 nucleotides line up with TRBD2. V lost 5 bases to trimming and J lost 4 bases; unmatched junction nucleotides: 12. Germline V gene sequence: CDR1 SGHTA, CDR2 FQGNSA. The CDR3 has 17 amino acids. In nucleotides, the CDR3 is TGTGCCAGCAGCCGTTTGTCCCTAGCGGGAGGCGGAGAGACCCAGTACTTC. Protein product: CASSRLSLAGGGETQYF.